Below, 2 T cell receptor beta chains from the same sample are listed, as sequenced in a study of control samples from healthy donors and cancer patients. The repertoire was sequenced with immunoSEQ multiplex PCR; TCRdb's copy has only in-frame clones and lacks some. The data show about 160,000 clones, just over 95% seen once. Input material: blood. The receptors here all came from a woman in her twenties or thirties in good health.

V is TRBV19 and J is TRBJ1-6; D remains unclear. The ends were cut back, 8 bases at V and 7 bases at J, with 15 bases in the middle. This CDR3 contains 14 residues. Germline-derived CDR1 and CDR2 are LNHDA and SQIVND (reference sequence). The CDR3 DNA reads as TGTGCCAGTGGCTCGTTGGGCCTAAATTCACCCCTCCACTTT. This encodes CASGSLGLNSPLHF.

This chain joins TRBV14 and TRBJ2-1, with 9 bases aligning to TRBD1. The CDR3 has 15 amino acids. Germline V gene sequence: CDR1 SGHDN, CDR2 FVKESK. Unmatched junction bases numbered 5, after V lost 1 base and J lost 7 bases. The CDR3 is CASSQVQGARNEQFF. The DNA for the CDR3 is TGTGCCAGCAGCCAAGTACAGGGGGCGCGGAATGAGCAGTTCTTC.